This T cell receptor (beta chain) originates from a study of blood T cell repertoires in COVID-19. Background on the study: Acute-phase and convalescent COVID-19 samples originated in the United States, Italy and Spain. Sources were T cells, B-cell-depleted T cells, or PBMCs; the material itself was cDNA or gDNA.

The CDR3 is 15 residues long. Trimming shortened V by 3 bases and J by 2 bases, and 13 bases separated the two germline ends. CDR1 and CDR2 from the germline V gene are MNHEY and SMNVEV (reference sequence). Per the study methods: Scientists estimated how many nucleated cells there were by amplifying reference gene primers. TCRdb's table, derived via immunoSEQ multiplex PCR, lists solely in-frame clones and lacks some. V, J and clone size derive from that table, while D and trimming were established from the DNA sequence. The table has over 200,000 clones, around 90% seen once. The rearrangement links TRBV27 to TRBJ1-1; D is unclear. The sequence was obtained from a man in his sixties who had recovered from COVID-19. Sequenced: peripheral blood. CDR3 nucleotides: TGTGCCAGCAGTTTGACCCAGAGGAGTAACACTGAAGCTTTCTTT. Its translation: CASSLTQRSNTEAFF.